This paragraph reports one T cell receptor beta chain. There are many counts of this clonotype. This clone's antigen is unknown. Nothing much larger sits one base from this clone, and base qualities are not available. The data were obtained in a study of regulatory T cells in long-lasting Graves disease (dated by TCRdb to 2020 to 2023). About the full investigation: In the newly diagnosed Graves' disease group, patients had been taking antithyroid drugs for less than 3 months. This study used TCR sequencing and RNA sequencing of peripheral blood to compare persistent Graves' disease patients against newly diagnosed Graves' disease patients. The study was registered as a clinical trial and conducted in China. A total of around 35 samples underwent TCR sequencing, from around 13 patients with persistent Graves' disease and some 20 patients with newly diagnosed Graves' disease. General findings and caveats noted by the study authors: As a limitation, the authors acknowledged that the small sample size may reduce accuracy. Persistent disease showed preferential use of TRBV28, TRBJ1-2 and TRBJ2-5, whereas newly diagnosed disease favored TRBV20-1 and TRBJ2-1. Because the primary lesion, thyroid tissue, could not be accessed, the study looked at peripheral blood alone. A larger number of public clonotypes was shared among persistent patients (approximately 2,600) than among newly diagnosed patients (about 990). Compared with newly diagnosed patients, patients with persistent Graves' disease had lower TCR Shannon entropy and fewer highly expanded clones, which suggests clonal expansion. Sequencing and analysis were restricted to the TCR beta chain.

Interpreted using the paper, the time point label stands for: newly diagnosed GD, antithyroid drugs for less than 3 months. For both TCR sequencing and RNA sequencing, RNA was extracted from PBMCs in TRIzol. The diagnosis of Graves' disease followed American Thyroid Association guidelines. The patients came from an endocrinology department in Xi'an, China. Each patient gave approximately 10 milliliters of peripheral blood, collected in an EDTA anticoagulant tube. PBMCs were isolated by Ficoll Paque Plus density gradient separation without further T cell sorting. An Agilent 2100 Bioanalyzer and agarose gel were used to check RNA quality, and a NanoDrop 2000 was used to measure RNA concentration. Library preparation used multiplex PCR. TCRdb names Illumina HiSeq 4000 as the instrument used. TCR beta libraries were built with iRepertoire HTBI primers and Arm-PCR amplification of CDR3 regions. PCR products were gel purified before sequencing. In the authors' own workflow: Across samples, roughly 60 TRBV and roughly 15 TRBJ segments were identified and used for gene usage analysis of CDR3 amino acid clonotypes. COPE and FqMerger were used to merge filtered high-quality paired reads into contigs. BLAST was used to align contigs to IMGT TRBV, TRBD and TRBJ reference genes, with CDR3 defined following IMGT. Any clonotype with a frequency above 0.1% was classified as a highly expanded clone. Shannon entropy served as the measure of repertoire diversity, while the Gini coefficient captured V-J evenness. Clonotypes shared by more than one individual were considered public. Clones were called with MiXCR by TCRdb after fastp trimmed the public reads at Q25, and only in-frame beta chains were retained. Every entry covers one CDR3 protein and lists the most common genes and DNA from its rows. These V and J calls rely on TCRdb rather than the paper's analysis. The sample table records hundreds of thousands of distinct CDR3 sequences; 12% of these occur just once. The ten largest clones capture 7.5% to 9% of the sample.

The CDR3 runs 13 residues from the cysteine to the phenylalanine. Kept here is only the CDR3 DNA, which spans 39 bases and is read in frame from base 1. Clipping removes 3 bases from V and 3 bases from J, with 2 as the unmatched junction base count. The germline V gene yields SGHDT for CDR1 and YYEEEE for CDR2. The sample was also reused in another study, on T cells in Graves' hyperthyroidism and ophthalmopathy. The second paper states: Stable Graves' hyperthyroidism was defined as no progression to ophthalmopathy during 18 months of follow-up. The hyperthyroidism patients were between 18 and 65 years old and newly diagnosed, with a disease duration of less than 2 months. Any patient with an uncontrolled infection, another autoimmune disease, pregnancy or lactation was excluded. Clinical symptoms, serum thyroxine and TRAb, thyroid ultrasound, and orbital computed tomography formed the basis for the diagnoses. The first round of RT-PCR for the TCR CDR3 was performed with the HTBI primer set and the Qiagen OneStep RT-PCR kit. Most expanded thyroid clonotypes (frequency above 0.001) were also detected in blood, a finding suggesting that blood repertoires may reflect thyroid immune responses. A model built on a 13 V-J signature distinguished ophthalmopathy from stable hyperthyroidism, reaching about 88% sensitivity and around 81% specificity in cross-validation and 80%/75% in testing. During validation, the model predicted progression to ophthalmopathy a median of around six months ahead of onset, with more than 55% sensitivity and 72% to 80% specificity. To identify TCR V-J signatures that set the groups apart, the researchers used a discovery cohort of 90 to 100 patients, made up of fewer than 50 with Graves' ophthalmopathy and about 60 with stable Graves' hyperthyroidism. Prospective prediction of ophthalmopathy was tested in an independent validation cohort of some 20 hyperthyroidism patients and around 16 patients who later progressed to ophthalmopathy. The roughly 94 discovery patients were randomly split 7:3 into training and test sets. The study also compared thyroid tissue and blood T-cell repertoires from more than 5 Graves' hyperthyroidism patients. After blood sampling, hyperthyroidism patients were treated with methimazole at a starting dose of 30 mg daily, and ophthalmopathy patients were treated with high-dose intravenous methylprednisolone. A second multiplex PCR round built the libraries, followed by size selection and purification. Libraries were sequenced paired-end with 100 bp reads on an Illumina HiSeq2000. SOAPnuke was used to process the raw data, with reads discarded if the reads contained adapters or uncalled bases, had a mean Phred below 15, or lacked an exact constant-primer or identifier match. COPE v1.2.5 was used to merge high-quality paired reads, and clonotypes were defined as unique nucleotide sequences. Clonotypes were aligned to IMGT TRBV, TRBD and TRBJ reference segments using MiTCR v1.1. The analysis was restricted to V-J combinations with a frequency above 0.0001, which together covered 99% to 99.2% of the repertoires. The TCS score was defined as the ratio of F50 (clonal expansion) to E x V (chaos), calculated using BLOSUM62-based TCRdist between CDR3 peptides within each V-J. Welch's t-statistics and random forest reduced roughly 530 V-J features to 10 to 15, which were used in a naive Bayes classifier (R e1071). No statistical method was used to fix the sample size in advance, and group allocation was not hidden from the investigators. The paper describes TCR Vbeta CDR3 sequencing of fewer than 150 peripheral blood samples, made up of under 50 ophthalmopathy patients, roughly 80 hyperthyroidism patients and some 17 progressor patients.

The material sequenced was peripheral blood mononuclear cells (PBMCs), taken at new diagnosis, from a patient treated with antithyroid drugs. The rearrangement combines TRBV5-6 with TRBJ2-7; TRBD1 agrees with 8 junctional bases. The clonotype comes from a young woman with Graves disease. Donor details come from another sample of the same person, matched by shared clones. The CDR3 reads CASSYGQGYEQYF. The DNA sequence is given as TGTGCCAGCAGCTACGGACAGGGCTACGAGCAGTACTTC.